The T cell receptor beta chain under discussion was sequenced for a study of shared clonotypes between healthy human individuals (dated by TCRdb to 2019 to 2021). A note on the overall study: The cohort comprised a couple of women and three men aged 18 to 49 years. For each donor, CD4 naive and CD4 memory were each run on three plates, CD8 naive on two plates, and CD8 memory on one plate. Per donor, leukapheresis produced somewhere between about 0.94 and 9 billion PBMCs. The study deeply sequenced blood TCR repertoires of five healthy adults to estimate repertoire size and the extent of clonotype sharing between individuals. To increase sequencing depth and limit assay-specific biases, TCR repertoire library preparation and sequencing were carried out by different laboratories using diverse techniques.

TCR CDR3 regions were amplified from genomic DNA by multiplex PCR using the deep immunoSEQ assay. Genomic DNA extracted from each cell subset was distributed evenly over all wells of several immunoSEQ 96-well plates, and each plate served as one replicate. For sorted subsets, 200 ng of genomic DNA, equivalent to about 30,000 T cell genomes, went into each replicate PCR. The purified libraries were quantified using a Qubit 3.0 fluorometer, sized with a Bioanalyzer 2100, and then quantified again using the KAPA Library Quantification kit. Every immunoSEQ 96-well plate was sequenced on a separate single-read 150-cycle Illumina NextSeq 550 flow cell. The original methods were these. Because the immunoSEQ output included only junctional sequences and no quality scores, the filtering could not be the same as the filtering used for full-length reads. To assign V/J genes and CDR3, sequences were annotated against IMGT germline references using PyIR, a Python wrapper for IgBLAST v1.9. Reads were removed for weak V/J assignments (E-value above 1e-6), missing CDR3, stop codons, out-of-frame junctions, or ambiguous translated residues. V3J clonotypes were defined as sequences sharing the same inferred V gene, J gene, and CDR3 amino acid sequence. Percentage overlap between repertoires was calculated by dividing the number of shared unique clonotypes by the size of the smaller repertoire. Richness of each repertoire was evaluated using RTK rarefaction, the Chao1 estimator, and Recon v2.1 estimates of unobserved clonotypes. For all TCRbeta clonotypes obtained by the gDNA method from a handful of donors, generation probabilities were computed with OLGA. Held by TCRdb, this immuneACCESS table contains in-frame sequences only and omits some clones. Under half of the omission traces to an unresolved V gene where checked; the cause of the rest is unknown. Clone size and the V and J calls come from that table; the DNA yielded D and trimming. The sample table records about 2.5 million clones; under 95% of these occur just once. Clones ranked in the top ten supply around 0.38% of the sample.

On this clone: No antigen is known for it. No base qualities exist here, and no much larger clone lies one base off it.

Taken from the germline V gene (reference sequence), the CDR1 and CDR2 loops are SEHNR and FQNEAQ. The CDR3 contains 12 residues, cysteine and phenylalanine counted. Only the CDR3 portion is preserved as DNA: 36 bases, with reading frame beginning at the first base. The V and J ends are trimmed by 8 bases and 4 bases, leaving 9 bases between them. What the work shows at the level of the full study, not this receptor alone: Only blood was sampled, and tissue TCR repertoires likely differ from those in blood. Because the study included a small number of donors, the genetic and exposure-history diversity represented was limited. Rarefaction of sorted-subset datasets indicated incomplete sequencing despite the large sequencing depth. Naive subsets generally had larger estimated clonotype richness than memory subsets did. Clonotypes shared by all four sorted-subset donors showed higher generation probabilities than non-shared clonotypes. About 4.5% of naive CD4, around 4% of naive CD8, about 2.1% of memory CD4, and less than 0.45% of memory CD8 clonotypes were shared across several donors. Pairwise subsampling indicated that sequencing depth was expected to affect the degree of clonotype sharing among donors.

Healthy HIV-negative adults with no recently reported acute infections or vaccinations were included as donors. Every donor was a Caucasian adult residing in Nashville, Tennessee, USA. CD4+ T cells were enriched through magnetic negative selection, after which naive cells were positively selected on CD45RA and the remaining negative fraction served as the memory subset. Blood was collected by leukapheresis, and PBMCs were isolated by Ficoll-Histopaque density gradient centrifugation and then cryopreserved in liquid nitrogen vapor phase. Analytical flow cytometry was used to check the purity and quantity of each magnetically sorted T cell population. From each sorted fraction, genomic DNA was isolated and quantified by UV absorbance on a Nanodrop 2000c.

The receptor was derived from a man between 18 and 35 years old in good health. Some clones in this sample may be carry-over from other donors' samples. Here the chain combines TRBV7-9 and TRBJ2-1; the D gene assignment is ambiguous. The sequenced sample was naive CD4+ T cells from PBMCs. The cell subset or site tag for this specimen amounts to: CD45RA+ positively selected. The CDR3 corresponds to CASGPPYNEQFF. The DNA sequence is given as TGTGCCAGCGGACCCCCTTACAATGAGCAGTTCTTC.